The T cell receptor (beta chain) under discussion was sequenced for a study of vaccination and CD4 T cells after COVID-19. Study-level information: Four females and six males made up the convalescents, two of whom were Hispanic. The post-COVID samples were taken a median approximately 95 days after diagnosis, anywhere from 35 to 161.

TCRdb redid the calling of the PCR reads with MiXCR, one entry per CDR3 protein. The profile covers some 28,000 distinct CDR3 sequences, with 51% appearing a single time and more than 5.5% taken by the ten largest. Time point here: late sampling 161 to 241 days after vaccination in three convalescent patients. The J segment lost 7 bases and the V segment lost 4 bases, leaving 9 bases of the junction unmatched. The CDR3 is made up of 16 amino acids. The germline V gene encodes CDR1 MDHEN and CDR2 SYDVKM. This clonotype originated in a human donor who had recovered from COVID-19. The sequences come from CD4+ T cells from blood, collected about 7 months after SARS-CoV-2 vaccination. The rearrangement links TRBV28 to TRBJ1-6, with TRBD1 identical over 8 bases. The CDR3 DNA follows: TGTGCCAGCAGTTCACCAGGGGGCGATACGAATTCACCCCTCCACTTT. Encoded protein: CASSSPGGDTNSPLHF.